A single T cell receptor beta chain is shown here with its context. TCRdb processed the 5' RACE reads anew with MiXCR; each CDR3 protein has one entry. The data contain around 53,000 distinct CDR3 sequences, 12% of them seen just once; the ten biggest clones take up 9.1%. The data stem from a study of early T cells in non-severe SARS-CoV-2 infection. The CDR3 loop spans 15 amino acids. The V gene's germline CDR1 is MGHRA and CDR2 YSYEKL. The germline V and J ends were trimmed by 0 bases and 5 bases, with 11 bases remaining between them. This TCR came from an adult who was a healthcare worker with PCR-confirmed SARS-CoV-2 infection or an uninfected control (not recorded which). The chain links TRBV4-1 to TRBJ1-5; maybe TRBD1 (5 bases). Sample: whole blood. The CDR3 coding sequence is TGCGCCAGCAGCCAAGATCGGCAGGGTGATCAGCCCCAGCATTTT. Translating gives CASSQDRQGDQPQHF.